This is a list of T cell receptor beta chains from one sample in a study of radiation and T cells in renal cell carcinoma. Assay: immunoSEQ multiplex PCR; the TCRdb copy retains only in-frame clones and omits some. Among more than 95,000 clones, about four fifths were seen once, and the ten largest hold approximately 5%. Specimen: blood, collected from a patient whose treatment included radiotherapy and nephrectomy. Every receptor here comes from a man in his fifties with renal cell carcinoma. CDR3s include the opening cysteine and the closing phenylalanine or tryptophan. Each record gives: D gene, clone size, J gene, V gene, CDR3 protein, CDR3 DNA. The D gene is left open where the match is weak. Part of the rows lack a size; the others show once, few, many or a class for expanded clones.

TRBD2 - TRBJ2-3 TRBV19 CASSIDGNGRAEDTQYF TGTGCCAGTAGTATTGACGGGAACGGGAGGGCCGAAGATACGCAGTATTTT
- - TRBJ2-5 TRBV2 CASSGGGQETQYF TGTGCCAGCAGTGGAGGGGGGCAAGAGACCCAGTACTTC
TRBD1 once TRBJ1-4 TRBV4-1 CASSQMGQLTTNEKLFF TGCGCCAGCAGCCAAATGGGACAGCTAACAACTAATGAAAAACTGTTTTTT
- - TRBJ2-1 TRBV6-1 CASTPGENEQFF TGTGCCAGCACCCCGGGGGAAAATGAGCAGTTCTTC
- - TRBJ1-4 TRBV14 CASSHSSGKGANEKLFF TGTGCCAGCAGCCATAGTTCGGGAAAAGGGGCTAATGAAAAACTGTTTTTT
- - TRBJ2-2 TRBV7-9 CASSSDYIGGELFF TGTGCCAGCAGCTCGGACTATATCGGCGGGGAGCTGTTTTTT
- once TRBJ2-3 TRBV30 CAWSFLVGGRTDTQYF TGTGCCTGGAGTTTCCTCGTTGGGGGGAGAACAGATACGCAGTATTTT
- - TRBJ2-1 TRBV29-1 CSVTDGLYNEQFF TGCAGCGTGACGGACGGCCTCTACAATGAGCAGTTCTTC
TRBD1 - TRBJ1-2 TRBV5-1 CASSLRQGRSGYTF TGCGCCAGCAGCCTCCGACAGGGTAGATCTGGCTACACCTTC
TRBD1 - TRBJ1-4 TRBV6-5 CASSKDRGYEKLFF TGTGCCAGCAGTAAAGACAGGGGCTACGAAAAACTGTTTTTT
- - TRBJ2-5 TRBV25-1 CASTSGFQETQYF TGTGCCAGCACCTCAGGGTTTCAGGAGACCCAGTACTTC
TRBD1 - TRBJ1-1 TRBV6-1 CASSETGAYTEAFF TGTGCCAGCAGTGAAACAGGGGCCTACACTGAAGCTTTCTTT
- - TRBJ1-1 TRBV6-6 CASSYTLLNTEAFF TGTGCCAGCAGTTACACTCTTTTGAACACTGAAGCTTTCTTT
TRBD2 - TRBJ2-7 TRBV9 CASSTSPGSGGTYEQYF TGTGCCAGCAGCACTTCCCCTGGTAGCGGGGGGACCTACGAGCAGTACTTC
TRBD2 - TRBJ2-2 TRBV7-2 CASSFRGVGTGELFF TGTGCCAGCAGCTTCCGGGGGGTCGGCACCGGGGAGCTGTTTTTT
TRBD2 once TRBJ2-5 TRBV6-5 CASTHSGSAETQYF TGTGCCAGCACCCATAGCGGGAGCGCCGAGACCCAGTACTTC
TRBD1 - TRBJ1-6 TRBV10-3 CAISERGRGDSPLHF TGTGCCATCAGTGAGAGGGGGCGCGGGGATTCACCCCTCCACTTT
- many TRBJ2-3 TRBV6-5 CASSFRQGTDTQYF TGTGCCAGCAGTTTTCGACAGGGCACAGATACGCAGTATTTT
TRBD2 - TRBJ2-1 TRBV18 CASSPRVLAGGNNEQFF TGTGCCAGCTCACCACGGGTACTAGCGGGGGGGAACAATGAGCAGTTCTTC
- few TRBJ1-2 TRBV6-1 CASSERSRGGYTF TGTGCCAGCAGTGAAAGATCCCGGGGTGGCTACACCTTC
- - TRBJ2-7 TRBV29-1 CSVGSGAYEQYF TGCAGCGTTGGGTCAGGGGCCTACGAGCAGTACTTC
- - TRBJ1-4 TRBV28 CASSPYDRQGIEKLFF TGTGCCAGCAGTCCGTATGACAGGCAGGGGATTGAAAAACTGTTTTTT
TRBD1 - TRBJ1-1 TRBV19 CASSLTGGVTEAFF TGTGCCAGTAGTTTGACAGGGGGTGTCACTGAAGCTTTCTTT
- - TRBJ1-3 TRBV5-1 CASNPGGGAYGNTIYF TGCGCCAGCAACCCCGGGGGGGGCGCGTATGGAAACACCATATATTTT
- - TRBJ2-3 TRBV21-1 CASSKALNRTDTQYF TGTGCCAGCAGCAAAGCGCTTAACAGAACAGATACGCAGTATTTT
- few TRBJ1-1 TRBV28 CASRREPSTEAFF TGTGCCAGCAGGCGGGAGCCTAGCACTGAAGCTTTCTTT
TRBD1 - TRBJ2-3 TRBV12-5 CASGPGQGSDTQYF TGTGCTAGTGGTCCTGGACAGGGTTCAGATACGCAGTATTTT
TRBD1 - TRBJ1-2 TRBV6-6 CASSSPRDRGRGYTF TGTGCCAGCAGTTCGCCACGGGACAGGGGGCGAGGCTACACCTTC
TRBD2 once TRBJ2-7 TRBV4-3 CASSLGLAGDEQYF TGCGCCAGCAGCCTGGGACTAGCGGGGGATGAGCAGTACTTC
- - TRBJ2-7 TRBV4-3 CASSQELAGVRQYF TGCGCCAGCAGCCAAGAACTAGCAGGGGTACGACAGTACTTC